A single sample gave rise to the 31 T cell receptor beta chains below, sequenced in a study of T cells in Graves' hyperthyroidism and ophthalmopathy. Amplified TCR beta CDR3 regions derived from RNA transcripts. In the first-round RT-PCR of the TCR CDR3, the HTBI primer set was used. TCRdb re-called the multiplex PCR reads with MiXCR, one entry per CDR3 protein. The sample includes around 340,000 distinct CDR3 sequences, 15% to 20% of them seen just once. Material: blood. These TCRs come from a man aged 25 to 40 with Graves' hyperthyroidism.

This clonotype was picked up many times. The genes are TRBV18 and TRBJ2-1; D ambiguous. Germline CDR1 reads KGHSH; CDR2 reads LQKENI. The CDR3 extends over 17 amino acids. V lost 0 bases and J 4 bases, leaving 16 bases between the germline ends. The chain's CDR3 is CASSPPVASNGYNEQFF. CDR3 in DNA: TGTGCCAGCTCACCACCGGTGGCTTCGAACGGGTACAATGAGCAGTTCTTC.

In this sample, this clonotype turned up a few times. This chain links TRBV19 with TRBJ2-1; 8 bases are a match to TRBD1. Trimming took 7 bases from V and 2 from J; bases not matched to a gene: 7. Looked up from germline, CDR1 is LNHDA and CDR2 is SQIVND (reference sequence). This CDR3 is 15 amino acids long. CDR3 DNA: TGTGCCAGTAACCAGGGGGCCACTACCTACAATGAGCAGTTCTTC. Encoded protein: CASNQGATTYNEQFF. The full variable domain, its missing parts supplied by reference TRBV19 and TRBJ2-1, is DGGITQSPKYLFRKEGQNVTLSCEQNLNHDAMYWYRQDPGQGLRLIYYSQIVNDFQKGDIAEGYSVSREKKESFPLTVTSAQKNPTAFYLCASNQGATTYNEQFFGPGTRLTVL.

J is TRBJ2-1 and V is TRBV11-3; D unclear. Germline assignment: CDR1 SGHNT and CDR2 YENEEA. Trimming removed 5 bases at V and 11 bases at J, with 13 bases between. The CDR3 spans 12 residues. As DNA, the CDR3 is TGTGCCAGCAGCCCCCCCACCAGCCAGCAGTTCTTC. Translation: CASSPPTSQQFF.

This clonotype was seen many times. Written as DNA, the CDR3 is TGTGCCTGGAGTACAGGGGGGAACACTGAAGCTTTCTTT. This encodes CAWSTGGNTEAFF. The V and J genes are TRBV30 and TRBJ1-1; 8 positions agree with TRBD1. The germline gives CDR1 GTSNPN, CDR2 SVGIG (reference sequence). This CDR3 spans 13 amino acids. The ends lost 2 bases at V and 1 base at J; junction bases unmatched: 0. The variable domain in full, completed from reference TRBV30 and TRBJ1-1, reads SQTIHQWPATLVQPVGSPLSLECTVEGTSNPNLYWYRQAAGRGLQLLFYSVGIGQISSEVPQNLSASRPQDRQFILSSKKLLLSDSGFYLCAWSTGGNTEAFFGQGTRLTVV.

Details on this clonotype: A much larger clonotype is one base distant, so this may be a read error. The chain recombines TRBV7-3 with TRBJ2-1; D is undetermined. Germline V gives CDR1 SGHTA, CDR2 FQGTGA. This CDR3 region has 16 residues. The CDR3 sequence: CASSLNGPEKYNDQFF. For the CDR3, the DNA is TGTGCCAGCAGCTTAAATGGGCCGGAAAAATACAATGATCAGTTCTTC.

The CDR3 sequence is CASSSPHTSPGELFF. CDR3 DNA sequence: TGTGCCAGCAGTTCCCCACATACTAGCCCCGGGGAGCTGTTTTTT. This sequence joins TRBV6-9 and TRBJ2-2; tentative D call: TRBD2 (6 bases). Germline V gives CDR1 MNHGY, CDR2 SVAAGI. The CDR3 consists of 15 residues. Trimming stripped 4 bases from V and 6 bases from J, with 15 bases between.

This clonotype occurred many times. The chain has TRBV15 and TRBJ2-7; TRBD2 is a possible D gene (6 bases). CDR3 length equals 17 residues. Deletions cut 0 bases from V and 5 bases from J, with 20 bases between. Germline V gene data show CDR1 as LNHNV and CDR2 as YYDKDF (reference sequence). CDR3 bases: TGTGCCACCAGCAGAGATTTAGGAGCGACGGGGGTTAACGAGCAGTACTTC. Its protein product is CATSRDLGATGVNEQYF.

This clonotype was observed at least ten times. V and J are TRBV30 and TRBJ2-3; TRBD1 agrees at 7 bases. Germline CDR1 and CDR2: GTSNPN and SVGIG (reference sequence). V shed 5 bases, J shed 4 bases, and the junction held 0 bases outside the gene matches. The CDR3 has 11 residues. CDR3 region: CAWDRADTQYF. CDR3 DNA sequence: TGTGCCTGGGACAGGGCAGATACGCAGTATTTT. Filled out from reference TRBV30 and TRBJ2-3, the complete variable domain reads SQTIHQWPATLVQPVGSPLSLECTVEGTSNPNLYWYRQAAGRGLQLLFYSVGIGQISSEVPQNLSASRPQDRQFILSSKKLLLSDSGFYLCAWDRADTQYFGPGTRLTVL.

The chain carries TRBV6-1 and TRBJ2-1; 10 bases are a match to TRBD2. V was pared by 2 bases and J by 3 bases, with 1 base of the junction left unmatched. CDR3 length: 15 residues. Germline V lookup: CDR1 MNHNS, CDR2 SASEGT. The CDR3 loop is CASSETSGDYNEQFF. DNA of the CDR3: TGTGCCAGCAGTGAAACTAGCGGGGACTACAATGAGCAGTTCTTC.

With regard to this clonotype: It may be a read error: a sequence one base away is much more abundant. V gene TRBV6-2 or TRBV6-3 combines with J gene TRBJ1-5; D is perhaps TRBD1 (5 bases). Per the germline V gene, CDR1 is MNHEY and CDR2 is SVGEGT. This CDR3 has 17 residues. With 2 bases removed from V and 5 bases from J, the gap between germline ends came to 19 bases. This CDR3 reads CASSYGPTRGTDQPQHF. As DNA, the CDR3 is TGTGCCAGCAGTTACGGCCCAACCCGGGGCACGGATCAGCCCCAGCATTTT.

This clonotype was recorded at least ten times. The gene calls are TRBV6-1 and TRBJ1-5; D not resolved. Germline lookup yields CDR1 MNHNS and CDR2 SASEGT. CDR3 size: 15 residues. With 5 bases removed from V and 3 bases from J, the gap between germline ends came to 14 bases. This CDR3 is CASSPRGQPNQPQHF. DNA of the CDR3: TGTGCCAGCAGTCCAAGAGGGCAGCCCAATCAGCCCCAGCATTTT.

This clonotype was observed a few times. The J gene is TRBJ1-6, the V gene TRBV18; unclear D gene. V lost 0 bases to trimming and J lost 10 bases, with 13 bases between them. CDR1 and CDR2 from the germline V gene are KGHSH and LQKENI. The CDR3 has 15 amino acids. The CDR3 loop is CASSPPNAWRSPLHF. The CDR3 DNA follows: TGTGCCAGCTCACCACCGAATGCATGGAGATCACCCCTCCACTTT. The whole variable domain, remainder taken from reference TRBV18 and TRBJ1-6, is NAGVMQNPRHLVRRRGQEARLRCSPMKGHSHVYWYRQLPEEGLKFMVYLQKENIIDESGMPKERFSAEFPKEGPSILRIQQVVRGDSAAYFCASSPPNAWRSPLHFGNGTRLTVT.

This chain joins TRBV28 and TRBJ2-3, with 10 bases fitting TRBD1. Germline lookup yields CDR1 MDHEN and CDR2 SYDVKM. This CDR3 region has 15 residues. J gave up 5 bases and V 5 bases, and 7 bases lay outside the gene matches. This CDR3 reads CASSLRDRGIDTQYF. The CDR3 DNA sequence: TGTGCCAGCAGTCTCCGGGACAGGGGTATAGATACGCAGTATTTT.

The chain combines TRBV6-1 with TRBJ1-1; perhaps TRBD1 as D (5 bases). V was trimmed by 5 bases and J by 1 base, leaving 17 bases between them. Looked up from germline, CDR1 is MNHNS and CDR2 is SASEGT. The CDR3 length is 16 residues. The CDR3 DNA follows: TGTGCCAGCAGTCGAATTACAGGAGAACCGAACACTGAAGCTTTCTTT. Translated: CASSRITGEPNTEAFF.

J is TRBJ1-1 and V is TRBV9; no definite D call. The CDR3 has 13 residues. Trimming took 3 bases from V and 3 from J, leaving 9 bases between them. The germline V gene has CDR1 SGDLS and CDR2 YYNGEE. The CDR3 sequence is CASSASFYTEAFF. CDR3 bases: TGTGCCAGCAGCGCTTCTTTTTACACTGAAGCTTTCTTT.

This clonotype was recorded at least ten times. The chain links TRBV6-1 to TRBJ2-7; 15 bases map to TRBD2. The CDR3 runs 19 residues. Germline V gene sequence: CDR1 MNHNS, CDR2 SASEGT. V gave up 4 bases and J gave up 5 bases; unmatched junction bases: 15. CDR3 sequence (DNA): TGTGCCAGCAGTGGACGCTCCTTTCGGACTAGCGGGAGGGAAGACGAGCAGTACTTC. Protein: CASSGRSFRTSGREDEQYF.

This clonotype was recorded a few times. A much bigger clone sits one base away, suggesting this may be a read error. The chain carries TRBV7-2 and TRBJ2-7, with 8 nucleotides matching TRBD2. The germline gives CDR1 SGHTA, CDR2 FQGNSA. The CDR3 extends over 15 amino acids. V lost 3 bases and J lost 1; bases outside the gene matches: 5. The CDR3 region has the DNA TGTGCCAGCAGCTTCCCCAGCGGGAGATCCTACGAGCAGTACTTC. Its translation: CASSFPSGRSYEQYF.

Comments on this clonotype: A junction boundary mismatches the germline segment, possibly from a read error. The chain recombines TRBV6-1 with TRBJ2-2, with a weak D call TRBD2 (6 bases). From germline, CDR1 is MNHNS and CDR2 SASEGT. The CDR3 runs 15 residues. The CDR3 bases are TGTGCCAGCAGCTTCGGGACTCCCCAGGACGGGAAGCTGTTTTTT. As protein: CASSFGTPQDGKLFF.

This clonotype appeared many times. This chain uses TRBV24-1 with TRBJ1-1; no clear D gene. V was trimmed by 2 bases and J by 0 bases, leaving 6 bases between them. The CDR3 is 14 residues long. The germline gives CDR1 KGHDR, CDR2 SFDVKD. CDR3 protein: CATSDSGVNTEAFF. The CDR3 DNA reads TGTGCCACCAGTGATTCTGGGGTGAACACTGAAGCTTTCTTT.

This chain joins TRBV10-1 and TRBJ2-7, with 8 positions matching TRBD1. CDR1 is WNHNN, CDR2 SYGVQD, per germline (reference sequence). The CDR3 runs to 13 residues. Trimming removed 4 bases from V and 7 bases from J; junction bases left unmatched: 6. The CDR3 coding sequence is TGCGCCAGCAGTGTTCGGACAGGGAATGAGCAGTACTTC. This translates into CASSVRTGNEQYF.

The gene calls are TRBV28 and TRBJ2-1, with a tentative D call TRBD2 (5 bases). Looked up from germline, CDR1 is MDHEN and CDR2 is SYDVKM. V lost 5 bases to trimming and J lost 12 bases, with 23 bases between them. The CDR3 sequence is 15 residues long. CDR3 residues: CASSEEAPGETRQFF. DNA of the CDR3: TGTGCCAGCAGTGAAGAGGCACCCGGGGAGACGAGGCAGTTCTTC. Drawing the rest from reference TRBV28 and TRBJ2-1, the complete variable domain is DVKVTQSSRYLVKRTGEKVFLECVQDMDHENMFWYRQDPGLGLRLIYFSYDVKMKEKGDIPEGYSVSREKKERFSLILESASTNQTSMYLCASSEEAPGETRQFFGPGTRLTVL.

The chain carries TRBV20-1 and TRBJ2-3, with D unresolved. The germline CDR1 and CDR2 sequences are DFQATT and SNEGSKA (reference sequence). The CDR3 spans 12 residues. The V end lost 0 bases, the J end lost 3 bases, and 4 bases lay between the germline ends. CDR3 region: CSARDTTDTQYF. The CDR3, as DNA: TGCAGTGCTAGAGACACAACAGATACGCAGTATTTT.

This clonotype was counted between two and nine times. The rearrangement joins TRBV3-1 to TRBJ2-5; a weak D match, TRBD2 (5 bases). Germline V gives CDR1 LGHDT, CDR2 YNNKEL (reference sequence). This CDR3 has 15 residues. The ends were cut back, 2 bases at V and 7 bases at J, with 17 bases in the middle. CDR3 loop: CASSQSHVAGGTQYF. The CDR3 DNA reads TGTGCCAGCAGCCAATCCCACGTAGCTGGAGGGACCCAGTACTTC.

This clonotype was detected many times. The genes are TRBV29-1 and TRBJ2-2; D is possibly TRBD2 (6 bases). Germline V gives CDR1 SQVTM, CDR2 ANQGSEA. V was trimmed by 4 bases and J by 3 bases, leaving 12 bases between them. There are 14 residues in the CDR3. CDR3 amino acids: CSVGLARDTGELFF. The CDR3 bases are TGCAGCGTTGGTCTAGCGAGGGACACCGGGGAGCTGTTTTTT.

This clonotype turned up a few times. The chain recombines TRBV27 with TRBJ2-1, with D unresolved. Germline V gives CDR1 MNHEY, CDR2 SMNVEV (reference sequence). The length of the CDR3 is 15 residues. The ends were cut back, 2 bases at V and 0 bases at J, with 8 bases in the middle. CDR3 sequence: CASSLAWSSYNEQFF. CDR3 DNA: TGTGCCAGCAGTTTAGCCTGGAGCTCCTACAATGAGCAGTTCTTC.

The V call is TRBV18, the J call TRBJ1-6; D not certain. Deletions cut 3 bases from V and 8 bases from J, with 8 bases between. The CDR3 is 13 amino acids. Looked up from germline, CDR1 is KGHSH and CDR2 is LQKENI. CDR3 sequence: CASSPSRDSPLHF. The CDR3 region has the DNA TGTGCCAGCTCACCCAGTCGCGATTCACCCCTCCACTTT.

This clonotype was found many times. J is TRBJ2-5 and V is TRBV28, with TRBD2 as a possible D gene (6 bases). The CDR3 has 15 residues. Germline V gene sequence: CDR1 MDHEN, CDR2 SYDVKM. Trimming took off 3 bases at V and 4 bases at J, with 15 bases between the two ends. The CDR3 region has the DNA TGTGCCAGCAGTTTCTTAGCGGACCCCGGAGAGACCCAGTACTTC. Translating gives CASSFLADPGETQYF. The variable domain in full, with the rest retrieved from reference TRBV28 and TRBJ2-5, is DVKVTQSSRYLVKRTGEKVFLECVQDMDHENMFWYRQDPGLGLRLIYFSYDVKMKEKGDIPEGYSVSREKKERFSLILESASTNQTSMYLCASSFLADPGETQYFGPGTRLLVL.

A few counts support this clonotype. The CDR3 loop reads CASRVSGVTEAFF. The CDR3 region has the DNA TGTGCCAGCAGGGTTTCTGGGGTCACTGAAGCTTTCTTT. The chain uses TRBV12-3 or TRBV12-4 and TRBJ1-1; unclear D gene. V was trimmed by 6 bases and J by 4 bases, leaving 12 bases between them. This CDR3 region has 13 residues.

This clonotype occurred many times. The chain recombines TRBV27 with TRBJ1-6; D not certain. The CDR3 spans 15 residues. Looked up from germline, CDR1 is MNHEY and CDR2 is SMNVEV (reference sequence). V was cut by 8 bases and J by 1 base, with 12 bases left in between. The CDR3 region is CASGLMGSYNSPLHF. CDR3 bases: TGTGCCAGCGGGCTCATGGGGTCCTATAATTCACCCCTCCACTTT.

In this sample, this clonotype turned up many times. J is TRBJ2-7 and V is TRBV7-2, with unresolved D. Germline V lookup: CDR1 SGHTA, CDR2 FQGNSA. The CDR3 has 15 amino acids. V lost 2 bases and J 6 bases, leaving 17 bases between the germline ends. In DNA form, the CDR3 reads TGTGCCAGCAGCTTAAATCCAGTAGATGGTTCCGAGCAGTACTTC. It codes for CASSLNPVDGSEQYF. The variable domain in full, with the rest retrieved from reference TRBV7-2 and TRBJ2-7, is GAGVSQSPSNKVTEKGKDVELRCDPISGHTALYWYRQSLGQGLEFLIYFQGNSAPDKSGLPSDRFSAERTGGSVSTLTIQRTQQEDSAVYLCASSLNPVDGSEQYFGPGTRLTVT.

This clonotype has ten or more counts. The V call is TRBV6-1, the J call TRBJ1-3; D uncertain. Germline loops: CDR1 MNHNS, CDR2 SASEGT. The CDR3 loop spans 11 amino acids. Trimming cost V 11 bases and J 5 bases, with 10 bases left between them. The chain's CDR3 is CACQERNTIYF. The CDR3 DNA reads TGTGCCTGTCAAGAAAGAAACACCATATATTTT.